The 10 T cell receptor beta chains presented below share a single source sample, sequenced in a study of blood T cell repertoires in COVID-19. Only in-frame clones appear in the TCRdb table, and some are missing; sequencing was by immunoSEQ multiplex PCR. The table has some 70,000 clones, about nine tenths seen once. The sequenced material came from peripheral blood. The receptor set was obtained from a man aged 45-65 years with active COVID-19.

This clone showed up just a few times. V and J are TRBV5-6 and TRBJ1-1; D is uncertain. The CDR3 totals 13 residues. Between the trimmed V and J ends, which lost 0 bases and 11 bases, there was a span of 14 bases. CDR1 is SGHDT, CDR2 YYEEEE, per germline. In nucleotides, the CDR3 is TGTGCCAGCAGCTTGGGACAATGGAAAAATGCTTTCTTT. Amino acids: CASSLGQWKNAFF.

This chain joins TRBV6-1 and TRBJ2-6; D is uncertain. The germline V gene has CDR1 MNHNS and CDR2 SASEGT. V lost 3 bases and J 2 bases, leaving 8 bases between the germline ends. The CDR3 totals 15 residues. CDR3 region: CASSDMGAGANVLTF. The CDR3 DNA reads TGTGCCAGCAGTGATATGGGCGCTGGGGCCAACGTCCTGACTTTC.

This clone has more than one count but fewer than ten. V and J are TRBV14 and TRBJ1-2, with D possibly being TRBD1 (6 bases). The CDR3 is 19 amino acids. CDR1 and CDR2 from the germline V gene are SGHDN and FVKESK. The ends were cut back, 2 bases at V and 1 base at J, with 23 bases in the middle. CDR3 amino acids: CASSQQGRGAPSGNYGYTF. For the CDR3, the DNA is TGTGCCAGCAGCCAACAGGGCAGGGGCGCCCCTTCGGGTAACTATGGCTACACCTTC.

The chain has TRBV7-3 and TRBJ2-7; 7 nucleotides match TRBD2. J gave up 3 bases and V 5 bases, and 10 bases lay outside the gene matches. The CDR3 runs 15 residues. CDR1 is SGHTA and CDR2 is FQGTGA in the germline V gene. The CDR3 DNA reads TGTGCCAGCAGCCGAGGGGCGGGAGCAGACTACGAGCAGTACTTC. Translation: CASSRGAGADYEQYF.

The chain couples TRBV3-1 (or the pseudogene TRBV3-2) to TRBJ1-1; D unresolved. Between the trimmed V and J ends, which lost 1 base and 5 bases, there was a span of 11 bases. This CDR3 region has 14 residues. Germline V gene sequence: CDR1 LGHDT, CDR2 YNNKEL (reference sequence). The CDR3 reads CASSQGSGFTEAFF. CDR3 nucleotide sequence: TGTGCCAGCAGCCAAGGGTCCGGGTTTACTGAAGCTTTCTTT.

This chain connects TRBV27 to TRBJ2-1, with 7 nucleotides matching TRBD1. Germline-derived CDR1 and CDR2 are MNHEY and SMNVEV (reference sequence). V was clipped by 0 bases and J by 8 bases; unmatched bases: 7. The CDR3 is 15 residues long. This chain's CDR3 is CASSLSGGGFDEQFF. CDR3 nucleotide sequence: TGTGCCAGCAGTTTATCAGGGGGCGGATTCGATGAGCAGTTCTTC.

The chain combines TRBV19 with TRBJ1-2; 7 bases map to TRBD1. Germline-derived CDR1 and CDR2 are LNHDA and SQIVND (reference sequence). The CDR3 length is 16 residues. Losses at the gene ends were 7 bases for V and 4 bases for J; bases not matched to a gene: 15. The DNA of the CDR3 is TGTGCCAGTACCACACAACCGGGACAGAAATTCTATGGCTACACCTTC. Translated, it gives CASTTQPGQKFYGYTF.

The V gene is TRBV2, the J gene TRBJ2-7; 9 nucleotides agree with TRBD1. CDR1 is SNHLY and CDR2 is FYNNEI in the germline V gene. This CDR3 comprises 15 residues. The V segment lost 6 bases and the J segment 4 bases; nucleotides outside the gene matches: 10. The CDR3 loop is CASRLGQGYVYEQYF. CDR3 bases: TGTGCCAGCAGGCTGGGACAGGGTTATGTGTACGAGCAGTACTTC.

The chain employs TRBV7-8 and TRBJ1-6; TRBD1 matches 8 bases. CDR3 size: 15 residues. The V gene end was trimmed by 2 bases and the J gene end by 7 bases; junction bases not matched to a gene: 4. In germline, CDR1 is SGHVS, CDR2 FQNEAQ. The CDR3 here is CASSLQGAQNSPLHF. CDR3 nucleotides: TGTGCCAGCAGCTTACAGGGGGCGCAGAATTCACCCCTCCACTTT.

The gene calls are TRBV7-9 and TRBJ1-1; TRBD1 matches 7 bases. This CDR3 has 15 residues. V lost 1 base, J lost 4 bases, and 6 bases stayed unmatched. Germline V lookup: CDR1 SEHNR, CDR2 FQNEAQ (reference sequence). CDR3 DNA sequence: TGTGCCAGCAGCTTAGGGGGACCAGGGGGCACTGAAGCTTTCTTT. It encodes CASSLGGPGGTEAFF.